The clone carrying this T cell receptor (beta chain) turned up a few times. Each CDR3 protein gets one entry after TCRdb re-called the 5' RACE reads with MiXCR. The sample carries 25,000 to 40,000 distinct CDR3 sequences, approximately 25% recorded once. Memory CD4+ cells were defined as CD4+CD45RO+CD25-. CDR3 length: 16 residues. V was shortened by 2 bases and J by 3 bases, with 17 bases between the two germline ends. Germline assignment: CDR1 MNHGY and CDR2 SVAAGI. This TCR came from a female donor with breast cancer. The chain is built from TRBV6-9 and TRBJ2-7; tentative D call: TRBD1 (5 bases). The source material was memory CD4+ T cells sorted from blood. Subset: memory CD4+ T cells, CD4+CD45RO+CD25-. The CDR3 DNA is TGTGCCAGCAGTTATCGTGCTGCAGGGATGAACTACGAGCAGTACTTC. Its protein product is CASSYRAAGMNYEQYF.